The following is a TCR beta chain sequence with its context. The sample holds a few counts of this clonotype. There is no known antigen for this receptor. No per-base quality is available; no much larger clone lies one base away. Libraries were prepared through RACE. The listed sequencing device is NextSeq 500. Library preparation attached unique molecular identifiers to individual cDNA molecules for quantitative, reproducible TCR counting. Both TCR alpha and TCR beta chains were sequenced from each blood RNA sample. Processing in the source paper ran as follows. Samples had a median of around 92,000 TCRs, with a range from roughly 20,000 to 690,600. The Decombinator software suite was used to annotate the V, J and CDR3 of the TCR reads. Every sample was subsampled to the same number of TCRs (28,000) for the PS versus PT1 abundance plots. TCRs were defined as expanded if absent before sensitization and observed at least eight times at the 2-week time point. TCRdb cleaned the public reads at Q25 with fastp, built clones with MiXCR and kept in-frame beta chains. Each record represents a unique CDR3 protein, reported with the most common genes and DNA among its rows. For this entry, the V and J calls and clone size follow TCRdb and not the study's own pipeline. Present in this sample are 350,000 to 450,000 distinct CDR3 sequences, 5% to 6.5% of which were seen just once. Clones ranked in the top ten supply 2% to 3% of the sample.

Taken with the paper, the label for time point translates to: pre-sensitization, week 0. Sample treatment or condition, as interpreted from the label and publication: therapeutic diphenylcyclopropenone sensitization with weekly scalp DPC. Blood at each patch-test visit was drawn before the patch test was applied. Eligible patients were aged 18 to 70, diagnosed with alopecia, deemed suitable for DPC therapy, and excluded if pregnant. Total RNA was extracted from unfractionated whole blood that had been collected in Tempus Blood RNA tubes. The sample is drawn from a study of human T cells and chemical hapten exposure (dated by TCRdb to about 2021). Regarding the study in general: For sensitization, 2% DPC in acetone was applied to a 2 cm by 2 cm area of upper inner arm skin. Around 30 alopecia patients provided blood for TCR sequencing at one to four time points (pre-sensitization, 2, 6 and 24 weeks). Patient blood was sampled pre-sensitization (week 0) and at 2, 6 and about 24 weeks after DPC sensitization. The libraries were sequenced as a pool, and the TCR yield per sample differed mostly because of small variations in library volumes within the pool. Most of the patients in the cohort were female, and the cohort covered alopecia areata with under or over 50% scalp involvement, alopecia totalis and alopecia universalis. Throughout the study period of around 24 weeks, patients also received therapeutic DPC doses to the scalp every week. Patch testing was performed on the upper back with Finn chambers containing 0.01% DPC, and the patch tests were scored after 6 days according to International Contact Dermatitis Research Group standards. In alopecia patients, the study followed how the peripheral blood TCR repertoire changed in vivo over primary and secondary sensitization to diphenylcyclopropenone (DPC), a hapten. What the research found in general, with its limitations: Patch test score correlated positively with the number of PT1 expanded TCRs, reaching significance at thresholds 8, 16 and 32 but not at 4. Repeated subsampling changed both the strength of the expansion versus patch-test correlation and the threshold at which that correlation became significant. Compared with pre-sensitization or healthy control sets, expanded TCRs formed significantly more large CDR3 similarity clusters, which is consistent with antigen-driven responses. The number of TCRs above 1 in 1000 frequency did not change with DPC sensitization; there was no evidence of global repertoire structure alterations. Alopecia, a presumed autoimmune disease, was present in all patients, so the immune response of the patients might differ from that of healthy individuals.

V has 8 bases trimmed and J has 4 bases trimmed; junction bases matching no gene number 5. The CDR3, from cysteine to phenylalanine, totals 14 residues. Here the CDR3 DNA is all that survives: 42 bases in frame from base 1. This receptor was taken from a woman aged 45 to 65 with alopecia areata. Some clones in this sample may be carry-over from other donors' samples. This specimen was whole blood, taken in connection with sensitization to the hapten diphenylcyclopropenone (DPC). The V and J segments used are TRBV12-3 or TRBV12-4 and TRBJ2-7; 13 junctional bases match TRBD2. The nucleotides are TGTGCCAGCTCCGGACTAGCGGGAGTGTACGAGCAGTACTTC. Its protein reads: CASSGLAGVYEQYF.